This T cell receptor beta chain was identified in a study of CD8 T cells in Susac syndrome. The patients who served as multiple sclerosis controls were treatment-naive and had stable or active relapsing-remitting disease that fulfilled the revised McDonald criteria. TEMRA cells were enriched by FACS, and CD4+ and CD8+ T cells were negatively isolated. It was with random hexamers that roughly 0.45 to 1 ug RNA was reverse transcribed. From the immunoSEQ multiplex PCR reads, TCRdb called clonotypes with MiXCR, one entry per CDR3 protein. The sample includes roughly 130,000 distinct CDR3 sequences, roughly 94% of them seen just once. The TCR comes from a human donor with multiple sclerosis. The sample consisted of CD4+ T cells from PBMCs.

CDR3 region: CAWRRENEQFF. CDR3 DNA: TGTGCCTGGAGAAGGGAGAATGAGCAGTTCTTC. The chain carries TRBV30 and TRBJ2-1; TRBD2 might be the D (5 bases). The CDR3 covers 11 residues. V was cut by 3 bases and J by 7 bases, with 7 bases left in between. Looked up from germline, CDR1 is GTSNPN and CDR2 is SVGIG (reference sequence).